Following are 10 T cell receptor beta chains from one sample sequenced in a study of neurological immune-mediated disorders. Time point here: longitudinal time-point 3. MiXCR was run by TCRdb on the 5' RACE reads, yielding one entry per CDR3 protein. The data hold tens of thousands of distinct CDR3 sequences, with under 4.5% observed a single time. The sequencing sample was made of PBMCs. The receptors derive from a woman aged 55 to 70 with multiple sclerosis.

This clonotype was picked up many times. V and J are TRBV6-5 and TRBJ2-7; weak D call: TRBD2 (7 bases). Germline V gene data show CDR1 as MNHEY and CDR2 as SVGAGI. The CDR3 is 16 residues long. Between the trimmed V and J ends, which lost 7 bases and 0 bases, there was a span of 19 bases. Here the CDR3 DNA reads TGTGCCAGCAATCCTCTGTCGGGGGGCACCTCCTACGAGCAGTACTTC. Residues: CASNPLSGGTSYEQYF.

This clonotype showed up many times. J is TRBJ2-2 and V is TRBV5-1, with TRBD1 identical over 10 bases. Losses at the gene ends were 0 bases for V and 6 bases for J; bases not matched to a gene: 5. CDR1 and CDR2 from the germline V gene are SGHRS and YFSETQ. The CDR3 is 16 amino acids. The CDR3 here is CASSLGQGAAAGELFF. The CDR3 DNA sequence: TGCGCCAGCAGCTTGGGACAGGGGGCGGCGGCCGGGGAGCTGTTTTTT.

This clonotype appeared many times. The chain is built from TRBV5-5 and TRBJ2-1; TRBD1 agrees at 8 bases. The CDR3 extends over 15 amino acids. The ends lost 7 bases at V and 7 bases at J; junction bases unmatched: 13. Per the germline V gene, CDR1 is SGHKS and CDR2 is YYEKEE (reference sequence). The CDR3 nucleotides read TGTGCCAGCTCCCGGGGGCAGGGGGCCCGGAATGAGCAGTTCTTC. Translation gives CASSRGQGARNEQFF.

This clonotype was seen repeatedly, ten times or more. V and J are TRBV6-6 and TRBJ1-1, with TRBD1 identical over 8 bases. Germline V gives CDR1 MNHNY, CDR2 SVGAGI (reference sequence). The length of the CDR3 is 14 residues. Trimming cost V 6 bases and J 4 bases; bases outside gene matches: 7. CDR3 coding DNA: TGTGCCAGCAGCAATGACAGGGGTAGCACTGAAGCTTTCTTT. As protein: CASSNDRGSTEAFF.

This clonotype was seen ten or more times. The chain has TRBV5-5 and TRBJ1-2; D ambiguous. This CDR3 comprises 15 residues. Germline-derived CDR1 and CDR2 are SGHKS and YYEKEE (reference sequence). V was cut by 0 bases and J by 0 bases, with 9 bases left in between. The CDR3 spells CASSLAGPANYGYTF. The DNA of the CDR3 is TGTGCCAGCAGCTTGGCTGGACCCGCTAACTATGGCTACACCTTC. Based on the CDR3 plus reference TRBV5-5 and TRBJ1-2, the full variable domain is DAGVTQSPTHLIKTRGQQVTLRCSPISGHKSVSWYQQVLGQGPQFIFQYYEKEERGRGNFPDRFSARQFPNYSSELNVNALLLGDSALYLCASSLAGPANYGYTFGSGTRLTVV.

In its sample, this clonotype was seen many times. The CDR3 nucleotides are TGTGCCAGCATTAGGGACACCTCGCGCAGCACAGATACGCAGTATTTT. This codes for CASIRDTSRSTDTQYF. The chain uses TRBV2 and TRBJ2-3; D is perhaps TRBD1 (6 bases). The CDR3 contains 16 residues. The germline V gene has CDR1 SNHLY and CDR2 FYNNEI. V lost 7 bases and J lost 0, with 17 bases in between.

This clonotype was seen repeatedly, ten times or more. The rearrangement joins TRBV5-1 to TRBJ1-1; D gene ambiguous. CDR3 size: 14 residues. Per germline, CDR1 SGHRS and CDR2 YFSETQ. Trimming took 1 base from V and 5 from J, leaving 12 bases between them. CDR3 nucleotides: TGCGCCAGCAGCTTGATGTCCGGAAGGACTGAAGCTTTCTTT. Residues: CASSLMSGRTEAFF.

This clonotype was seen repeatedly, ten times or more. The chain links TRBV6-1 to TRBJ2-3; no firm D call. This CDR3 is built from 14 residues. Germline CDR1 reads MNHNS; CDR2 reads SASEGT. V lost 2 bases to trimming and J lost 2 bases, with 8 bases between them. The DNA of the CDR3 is TGTGCCAGCAGTGAATTGACCTTCACAGATACGCAGTATTTT. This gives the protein CASSELTFTDTQYF.

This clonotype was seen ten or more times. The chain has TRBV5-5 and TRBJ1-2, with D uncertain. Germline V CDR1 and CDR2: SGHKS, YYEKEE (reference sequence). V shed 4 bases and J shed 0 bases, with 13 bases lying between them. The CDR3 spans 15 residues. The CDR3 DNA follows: TGTGCCAGCAGCCCGGCATCCGCAGCTAACTATGGCTACACCTTC. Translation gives CASSPASAANYGYTF.

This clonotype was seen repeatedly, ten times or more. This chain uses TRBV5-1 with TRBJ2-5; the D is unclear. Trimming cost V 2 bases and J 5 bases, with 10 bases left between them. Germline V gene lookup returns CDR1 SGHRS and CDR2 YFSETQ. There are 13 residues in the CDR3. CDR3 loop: CASSFKGSETQYF. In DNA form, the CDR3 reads TGCGCCAGCAGCTTCAAGGGTTCCGAGACCCAGTACTTC. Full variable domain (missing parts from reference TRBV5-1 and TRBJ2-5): KAGVTQTPRYLIKTRGQQVTLSCSPISGHRSVSWYQQTPGQGLQFLFEYFSETQRNKGNFPGRFSGRQFSNSRSEMNVSTLELGDSALYLCASSFKGSETQYFGPGTRLLVL.